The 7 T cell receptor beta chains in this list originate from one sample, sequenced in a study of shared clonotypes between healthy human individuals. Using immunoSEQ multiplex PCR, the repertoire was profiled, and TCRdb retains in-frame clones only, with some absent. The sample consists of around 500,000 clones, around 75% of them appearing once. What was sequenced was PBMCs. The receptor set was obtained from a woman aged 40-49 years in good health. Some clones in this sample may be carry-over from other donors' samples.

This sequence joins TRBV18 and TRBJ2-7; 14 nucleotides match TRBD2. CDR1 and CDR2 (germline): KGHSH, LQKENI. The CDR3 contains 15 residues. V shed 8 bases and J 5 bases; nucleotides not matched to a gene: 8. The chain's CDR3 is CASARLAGGLDEQYF. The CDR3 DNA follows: TGTGCCAGCGCCCGACTAGCGGGAGGGTTGGACGAGCAGTACTTC.

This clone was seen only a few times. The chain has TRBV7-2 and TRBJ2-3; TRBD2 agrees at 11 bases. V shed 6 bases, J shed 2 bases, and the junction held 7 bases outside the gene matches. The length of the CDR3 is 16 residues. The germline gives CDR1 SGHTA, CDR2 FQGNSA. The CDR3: CASRGRTSGYTDTQYF. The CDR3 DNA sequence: TGTGCCAGCAGAGGGAGGACTAGCGGGTACACAGATACGCAGTATTTT.

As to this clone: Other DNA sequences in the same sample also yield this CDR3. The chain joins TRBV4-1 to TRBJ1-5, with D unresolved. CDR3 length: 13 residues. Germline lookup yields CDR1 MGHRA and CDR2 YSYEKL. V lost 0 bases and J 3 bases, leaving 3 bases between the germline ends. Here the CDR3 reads CASSQDFNQPQHF. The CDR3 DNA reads TGCGCCAGCAGCCAAGATTTCAATCAGCCCCAGCATTTT.

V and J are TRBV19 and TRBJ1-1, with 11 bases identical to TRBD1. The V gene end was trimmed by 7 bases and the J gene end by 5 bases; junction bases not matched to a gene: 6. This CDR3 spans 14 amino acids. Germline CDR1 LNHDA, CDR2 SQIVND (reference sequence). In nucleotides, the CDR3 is TGTGCCAGTAACACGGGACAGGGGGTTACTGAAGCTTTCTTT. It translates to CASNTGQGVTEAFF.

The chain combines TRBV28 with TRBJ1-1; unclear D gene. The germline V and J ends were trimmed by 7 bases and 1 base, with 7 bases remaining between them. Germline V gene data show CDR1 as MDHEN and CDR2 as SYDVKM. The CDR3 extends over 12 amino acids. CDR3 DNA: TGTGCCAGCATCGTGGGGAACACTGAAGCTTTCTTT. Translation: CASIVGNTEAFF.

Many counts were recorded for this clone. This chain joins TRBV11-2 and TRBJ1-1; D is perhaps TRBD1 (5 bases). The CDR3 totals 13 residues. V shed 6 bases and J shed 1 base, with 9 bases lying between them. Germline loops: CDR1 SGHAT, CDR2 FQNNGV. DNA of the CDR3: TGTGCCAGCAGGGTTGGGGGGAACACTGAAGCTTTCTTT. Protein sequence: CASRVGGNTEAFF.

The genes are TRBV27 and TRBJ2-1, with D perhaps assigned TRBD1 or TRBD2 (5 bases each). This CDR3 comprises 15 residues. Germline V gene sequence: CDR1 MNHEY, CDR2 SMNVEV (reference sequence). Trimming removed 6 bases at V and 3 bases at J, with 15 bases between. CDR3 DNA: TGTGCCAGCAGGGAAGGGGTGGGGGACTACAATGAGCAGTTCTTC. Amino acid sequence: CASREGVGDYNEQFF.